This T cell receptor beta chain was documented in a study of beta chain features in type 1 diabetes. General study points: TCRB CDR3s from Type 1 diabetes patients were moderately but significantly shorter in all four CD4+ subsets.

This clone showed up just a few times. As yet, its antigen is unknown. Researchers reported sorting CD4+ naive, central memory, regulatory and stem cell-like memory cells via CD45RO/CCR7/CD25/CD127/CD95/CD27. Per germline, CDR1 LGHNA and CDR2 YSLEER. Deletions cut 0 bases from V and 10 bases from J, with 10 bases between. The CDR3 covers 13 residues. Reverse transcription of all isolated RNA meant that expressed TCRB transcripts were sequenced. Repertoires were generated with immunoSEQ multiplex PCR, while TCRdb's copy carries only in-frame clones and drops some. Among 100,000 to 150,000 clones listed, 7.5% to 9.5% were seen once.

The sequenced material came from central memory CD4+ T cells from blood. The chain is built from TRBV4-3 and TRBJ2-1; tentative D call: TRBD2 (6 bases). This TCR derives from a man aged 25 to 40 with type 1 diabetes. This CDR3 is CASSQEGRGEQFF. The DNA of the CDR3 is TGCGCCAGCAGCCAAGAAGGCCGGGGGGAGCAGTTCTTC.